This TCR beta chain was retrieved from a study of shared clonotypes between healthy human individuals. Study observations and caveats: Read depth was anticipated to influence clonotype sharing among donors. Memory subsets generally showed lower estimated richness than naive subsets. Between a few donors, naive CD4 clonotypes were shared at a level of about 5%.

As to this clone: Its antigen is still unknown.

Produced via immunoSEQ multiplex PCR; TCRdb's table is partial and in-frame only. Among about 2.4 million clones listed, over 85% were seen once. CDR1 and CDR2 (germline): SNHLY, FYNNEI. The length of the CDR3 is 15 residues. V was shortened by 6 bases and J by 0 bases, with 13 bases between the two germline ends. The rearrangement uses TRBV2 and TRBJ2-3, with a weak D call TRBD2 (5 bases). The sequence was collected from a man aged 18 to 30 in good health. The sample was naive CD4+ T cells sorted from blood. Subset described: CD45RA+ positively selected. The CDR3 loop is CASRWGVGSTDTQYF. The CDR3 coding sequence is TGTGCCAGCAGATGGGGAGTTGGTAGCACAGATACGCAGTATTTT. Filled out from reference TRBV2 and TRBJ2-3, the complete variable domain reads EPEVTQTPSHQVTQMGQEVILRCVPISNHLYFYWYRQILGQKVEFLVSFYNNEISEKSEIFDDQFSVERPDGSNFTLKIRSTKLEDSAMYFCASRWGVGSTDTQYFGPGTRLTVL.